The clone carrying this T cell receptor beta chain was detected ten times or more. Antigen unknown. The read terminates 3 residues ahead of where the CDR3 ends, so the germline J gene completes it. These data come from a study of T cell clonality in common variable immunodeficiency. General study results and limits: Links between repertoire features and CVID complications were heterogeneity-limited. CVID subjects shared fewer TCRbeta clones than healthy controls did.

Caucasian heritage predominated among both patients and controls. Control and CVID samples contributed equal amounts of genomic DNA. Libraries were prepared by immunoSEQ multiplex PCR; TCRdb keeps only in-frame clonotypes and omits some of them. The profile covers tens of thousands of clones, none occurring a single time. CDR1 DFQATT and CDR2 SNEGSKA come from the germline V gene (reference sequence). Trimming removed 5 bases from V and 0 bases from J, with 20 bases in between. This CDR3 has 17 residues. The clonotype was recovered from a person aged 18 to 70 in good health. Sequencing used peripheral blood mononuclear cells. The V gene is TRBV20-1, the J gene TRBJ2-4, with D maybe TRBD2 (6 bases). CDR3 loop: CSAYPRGSGLAKNIQYF. The CDR3 bases that were read are TGCAGTGCTTATCCCCGGGGGAGCGGACTAGCCAAAAACATT.